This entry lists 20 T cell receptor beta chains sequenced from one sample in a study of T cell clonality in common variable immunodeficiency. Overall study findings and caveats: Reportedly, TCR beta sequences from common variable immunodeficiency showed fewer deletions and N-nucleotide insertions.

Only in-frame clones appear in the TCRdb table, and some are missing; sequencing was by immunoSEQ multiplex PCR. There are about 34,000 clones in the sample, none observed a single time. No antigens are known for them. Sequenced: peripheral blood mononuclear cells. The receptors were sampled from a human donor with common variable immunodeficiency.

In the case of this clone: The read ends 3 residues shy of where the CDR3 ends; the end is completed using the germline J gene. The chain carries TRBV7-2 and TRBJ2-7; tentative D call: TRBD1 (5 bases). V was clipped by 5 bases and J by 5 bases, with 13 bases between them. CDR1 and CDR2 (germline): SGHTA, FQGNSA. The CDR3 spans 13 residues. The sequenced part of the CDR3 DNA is TGTGCCAGCAGCCCACAGGTGAGCCACGAG. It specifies CASSPQVSHE. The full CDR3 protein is CASSPQVSHEQYF.

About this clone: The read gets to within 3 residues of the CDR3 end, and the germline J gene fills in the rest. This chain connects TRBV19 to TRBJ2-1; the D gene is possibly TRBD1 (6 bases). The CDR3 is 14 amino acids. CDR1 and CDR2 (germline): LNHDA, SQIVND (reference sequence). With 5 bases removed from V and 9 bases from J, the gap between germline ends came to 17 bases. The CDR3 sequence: CASSFTTGIIEQFF. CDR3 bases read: TGTGCCAGTAGTTTCACCACAGGGATAATTGAG.

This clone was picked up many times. The CDR3 here is CSARATRGGYNEQFF. The CDR3 DNA, read in part, is TGCAGTGCTAGAGCTACTAGAGGGGGCTACAATGAG. This chain connects TRBV20-1 to TRBJ2-1, with D maybe TRBD1 (6 bases). The read terminates 3 residues before the CDR3 end, so the remaining end is supplied by the germline J gene. The CDR3 sequence is 15 residues long. Germline V gene lookup returns CDR1 DFQATT and CDR2 SNEGSKA (reference sequence). The V gene lost 1 base and the J gene lost 3 bases, with 13 bases spanning the gap.

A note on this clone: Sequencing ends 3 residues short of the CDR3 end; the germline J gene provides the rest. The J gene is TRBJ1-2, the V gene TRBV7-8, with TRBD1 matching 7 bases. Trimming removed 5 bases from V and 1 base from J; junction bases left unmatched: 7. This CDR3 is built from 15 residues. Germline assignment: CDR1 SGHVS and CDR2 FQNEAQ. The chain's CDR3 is CASSAGQRINYGYTF. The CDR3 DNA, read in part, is TGTGCCAGCAGCGCGGGACAGCGCATTAACTATGGC.

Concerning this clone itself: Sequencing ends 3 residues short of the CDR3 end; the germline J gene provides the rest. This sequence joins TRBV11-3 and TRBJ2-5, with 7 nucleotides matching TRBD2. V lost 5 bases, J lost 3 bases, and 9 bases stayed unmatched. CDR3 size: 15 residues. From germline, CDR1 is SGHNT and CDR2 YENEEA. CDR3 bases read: TGTGCCAGCAGCCCGTGGGGGGGTAAAGAAGAGACC. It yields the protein CASSPWGGKEET. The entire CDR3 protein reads CASSPWGGKEETQYF.

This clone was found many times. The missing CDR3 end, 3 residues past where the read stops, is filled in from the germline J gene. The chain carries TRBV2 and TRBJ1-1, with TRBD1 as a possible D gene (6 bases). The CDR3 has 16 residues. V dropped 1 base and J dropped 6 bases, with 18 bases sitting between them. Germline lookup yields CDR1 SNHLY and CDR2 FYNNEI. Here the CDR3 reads CASSEGQAGFSSEAFF. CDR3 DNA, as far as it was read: TGTGCCAGCAGTGAAGGACAGGCCGGTTTTAGCTCTGAA.

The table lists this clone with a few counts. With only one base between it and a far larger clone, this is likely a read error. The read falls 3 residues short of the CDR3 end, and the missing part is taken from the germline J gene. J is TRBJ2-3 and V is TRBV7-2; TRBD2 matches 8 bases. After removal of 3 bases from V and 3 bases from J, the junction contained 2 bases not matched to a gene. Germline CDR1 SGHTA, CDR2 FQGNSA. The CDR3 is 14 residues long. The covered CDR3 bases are TGTGCCAGCAGCTTGGGGACTAGGACAGATACG. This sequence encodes CASSLGTRTDT. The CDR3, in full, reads CASSLGTRTDTQYF.

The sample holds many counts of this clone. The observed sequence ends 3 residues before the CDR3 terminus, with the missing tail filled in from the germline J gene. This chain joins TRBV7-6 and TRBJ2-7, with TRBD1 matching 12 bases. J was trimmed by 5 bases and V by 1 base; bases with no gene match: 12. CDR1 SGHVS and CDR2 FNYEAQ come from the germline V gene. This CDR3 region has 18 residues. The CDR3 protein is CASSLDPPGQGANDEQYF. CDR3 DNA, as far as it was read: TGTGCCAGCAGCTTAGACCCCCCGGGACAGGGGGCGAACGACGAG.

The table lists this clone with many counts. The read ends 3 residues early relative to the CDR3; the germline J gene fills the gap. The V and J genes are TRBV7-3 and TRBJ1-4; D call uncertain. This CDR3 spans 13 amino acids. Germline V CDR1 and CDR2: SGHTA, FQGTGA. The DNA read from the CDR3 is TGTGCCAGCAGCTTAAACCCGAGTGAGGGA. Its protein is CASSLNPSEG. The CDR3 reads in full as CASSLNPSEGLFF.

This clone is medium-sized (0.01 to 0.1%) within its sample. The covered CDR3 bases are TGTGCCAGCAGCGCACTCCGGGACTTAGGACACATT. This translates into CASSALRDLGHI. The complete CDR3 protein is CASSALRDLGHIQYF. The chain combines TRBV9 with TRBJ2-4, with a possible D match to TRBD2 (6 bases). Read sequence stops 3 residues before the CDR3 end, and the germline J gene provides the missing end. CDR3 length: 15 amino acids. V was shortened by 3 bases and J by 8 bases, with 18 bases between the two germline ends. Looked up from germline, CDR1 is SGDLS and CDR2 is YYNGEE.

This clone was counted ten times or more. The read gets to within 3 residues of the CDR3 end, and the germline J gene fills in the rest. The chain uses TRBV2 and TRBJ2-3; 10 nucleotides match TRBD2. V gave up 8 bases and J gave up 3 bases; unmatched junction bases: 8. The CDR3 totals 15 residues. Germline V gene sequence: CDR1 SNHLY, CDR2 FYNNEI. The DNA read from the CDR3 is TGTGCCAGCGACGTACTAGCGGGAAGAACAGATACG. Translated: CASDVLAGRTDT. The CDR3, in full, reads CASDVLAGRTDTQYF.

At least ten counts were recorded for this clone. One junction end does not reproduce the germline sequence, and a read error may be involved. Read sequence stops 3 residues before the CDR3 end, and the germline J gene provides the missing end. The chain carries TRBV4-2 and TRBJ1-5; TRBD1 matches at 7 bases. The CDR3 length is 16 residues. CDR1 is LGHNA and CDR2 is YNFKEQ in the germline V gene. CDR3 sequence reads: CASSQDRTGRNQPQHF. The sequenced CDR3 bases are TGCGCCAGCAGCCAAGATAGGACAGGCCGTAATCAGCCC.

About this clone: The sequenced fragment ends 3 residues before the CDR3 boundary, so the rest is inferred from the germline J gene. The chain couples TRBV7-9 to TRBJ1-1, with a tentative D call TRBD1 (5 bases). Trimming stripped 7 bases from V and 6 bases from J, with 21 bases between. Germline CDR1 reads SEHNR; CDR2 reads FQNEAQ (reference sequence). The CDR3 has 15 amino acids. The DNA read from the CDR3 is TGTGCCAGCAACGAACAGACAGCTTTATGGGCTGAA. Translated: CASNEQTALWAE. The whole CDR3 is CASNEQTALWAEAFF.

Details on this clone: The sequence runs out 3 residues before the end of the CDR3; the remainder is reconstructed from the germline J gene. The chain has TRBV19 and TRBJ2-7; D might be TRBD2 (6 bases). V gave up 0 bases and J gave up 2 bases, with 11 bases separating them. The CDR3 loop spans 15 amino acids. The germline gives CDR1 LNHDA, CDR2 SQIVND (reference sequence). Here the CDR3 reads CASSIEASVAYEQYF. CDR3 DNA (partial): TGTGCCAGTAGTATAGAGGCTAGCGTAGCCTACGAG.

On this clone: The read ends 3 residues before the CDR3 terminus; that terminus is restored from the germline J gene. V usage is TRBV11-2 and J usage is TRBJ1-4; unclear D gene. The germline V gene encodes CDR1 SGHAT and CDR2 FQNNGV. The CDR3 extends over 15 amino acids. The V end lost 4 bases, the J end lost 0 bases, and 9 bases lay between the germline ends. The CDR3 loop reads CASSWAGSTNEKLFF. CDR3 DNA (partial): TGTGCCAGCAGCTGGGCGGGCTCAACTAATGAAAAA.

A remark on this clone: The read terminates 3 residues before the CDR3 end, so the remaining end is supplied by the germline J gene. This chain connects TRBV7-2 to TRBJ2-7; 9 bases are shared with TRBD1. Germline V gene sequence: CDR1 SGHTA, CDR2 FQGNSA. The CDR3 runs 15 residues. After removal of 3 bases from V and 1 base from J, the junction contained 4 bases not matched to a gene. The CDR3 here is CASSFDGTGSYEQYF. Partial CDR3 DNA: TGTGCCAGCAGCTTCGACGGGACAGGGTCCTACGAG.

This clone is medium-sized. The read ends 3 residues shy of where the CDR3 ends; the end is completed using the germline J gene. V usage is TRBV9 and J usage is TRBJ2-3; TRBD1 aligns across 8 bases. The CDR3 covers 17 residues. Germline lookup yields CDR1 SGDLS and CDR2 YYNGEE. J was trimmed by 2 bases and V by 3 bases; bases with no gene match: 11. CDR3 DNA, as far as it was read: TGTGCCAGCAGCGCCGAAGGGACAGGACTTTTCACAGATACG. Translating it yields CASSAEGTGLFTDT. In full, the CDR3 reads CASSAEGTGLFTDTQYF.

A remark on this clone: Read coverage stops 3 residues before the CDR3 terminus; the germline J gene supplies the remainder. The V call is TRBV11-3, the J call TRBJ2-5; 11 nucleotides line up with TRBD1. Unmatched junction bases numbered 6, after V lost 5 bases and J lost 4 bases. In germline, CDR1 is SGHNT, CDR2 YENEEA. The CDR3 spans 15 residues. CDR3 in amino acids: CASSGGQGAGETQYF. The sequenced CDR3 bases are TGTGCCAGCAGCGGAGGACAGGGGGCGGGAGAGACC.

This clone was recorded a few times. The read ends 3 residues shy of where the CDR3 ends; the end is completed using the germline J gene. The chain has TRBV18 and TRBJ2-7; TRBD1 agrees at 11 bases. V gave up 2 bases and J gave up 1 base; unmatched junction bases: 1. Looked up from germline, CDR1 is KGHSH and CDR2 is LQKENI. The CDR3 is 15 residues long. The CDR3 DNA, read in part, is TGTGCCAGCTCACCAGGGACAGGGGGGTCCTACGAG. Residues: CASSPGTGGSYE. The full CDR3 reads CASSPGTGGSYEQYF.

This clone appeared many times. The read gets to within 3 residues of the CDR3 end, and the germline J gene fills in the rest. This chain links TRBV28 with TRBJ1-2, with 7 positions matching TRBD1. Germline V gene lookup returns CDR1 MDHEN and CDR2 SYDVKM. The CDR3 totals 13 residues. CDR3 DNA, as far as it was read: TGTGCCAGCCTACGACAGGGCCTGGGGGGC. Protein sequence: CASLRQGLGG. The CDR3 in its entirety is CASLRQGLGGYTF.